These 24 T cell receptor beta chains came from one sample sequenced in a study of T-cell memory formation after mild COVID-19. TCRdb re-derived calls from the 5' RACE reads in MiXCR, one entry per CDR3 protein. This table holds approximately 500,000 distinct CDR3 sequences, around a quarter found once. The sequencing sample was made of PBMCs or a T cell subset sorted from them (not recorded which). The receptors come from an adult woman who had mild COVID-19 (a few samples of this study predate the infection). Cell type and time point are not known.

Only a few counts were recorded for this clonotype. V gene TRBV7-9 combines with J gene TRBJ2-1; 16 nucleotides line up with TRBD2. The CDR3 is 16 residues long. CDR1 is SEHNR, CDR2 FQNEAQ, per germline (reference sequence). The ends lost 2 bases at V and 9 bases at J; junction bases unmatched: 4. The CDR3 sequence is CASSLSGTSGRGEQFF. The CDR3 region has the DNA TGTGCCAGCAGCTTATCCGGGACTAGCGGGAGGGGTGAGCAGTTCTTC.

This clonotype turned up a few times. The chain is built from TRBV19 and TRBJ2-2, with D unresolved. Germline V gives CDR1 LNHDA, CDR2 SQIVND (reference sequence). Trimming cost V 7 bases and J 0 bases, with 21 bases left between them. The length of the CDR3 is 18 residues. The CDR3 DNA reads as TGTGCCAGTATCGCGCACCTTGGCCAGATCGCGAACACCGGGGAGCTGTTTTTT. Translating gives CASIAHLGQIANTGELFF.

The CDR3 loop is CATSDASGPGGAEQYF. The CDR3, as DNA: TGTGCCACCAGTGATGCCAGTGGCCCGGGGGGGGCCGAGCAGTACTTC. The V and J genes are TRBV24-1 and TRBJ2-7; 8 bases line up with TRBD2. V lost 3 bases to trimming and J lost 6 bases; unmatched junction nucleotides: 12. Germline V gene lookup returns CDR1 KGHDR and CDR2 SFDVKD. The CDR3 runs 16 residues.

This clonotype appeared a few times. V usage is TRBV21-1 and J usage is TRBJ2-7; the table's TRBD1 call for D was not verified on the DNA. TRBV21-1 is a pseudogene segment. The CDR3 has 15 amino acids. The CDR3: CASSTRDRGLYEQYF. In DNA, the CDR3 is TGTGCCAGCAGCACCCGGGACAGGGGGCTTTACGAGCAGTACTTC.

The chain uses TRBV7-2 and TRBJ2-7; TRBD2 aligns across 8 bases. The CDR3 spans 14 residues. V gave up 1 base and J gave up 6 bases; unmatched junction bases: 5. Germline assignment: CDR1 SGHTA and CDR2 FQGNSA. The CDR3 reads CASSLGAGVTEQYF. The CDR3 DNA follows: TGTGCCAGCAGCTTAGGAGCGGGAGTAACCGAGCAGTACTTC.

The chain uses TRBV2 and TRBJ2-2, with D possibly called TRBD1 or TRBD2 (7 bases each). Trimming shortened V by 4 bases and J by 5 bases, and 11 bases separated the two germline ends. Germline loops: CDR1 SNHLY, CDR2 FYNNEI. CDR3 length equals 14 residues. The CDR3 nucleotides are TGTGCCAGCAGTGCAGGGGGAGGGACCGGGGAGCTGTTTTTT. This sequence encodes CASSAGGGTGELFF.

V is TRBV11-3 and J is TRBJ1-2; no definite D call. Germline CDR1 reads SGHNT; CDR2 reads YENEEA. The CDR3 sequence is 13 residues long. V lost 1 base and J lost 4, with 7 bases in between. The CDR3 sequence is CASSLAPTYGYTF. In DNA, the CDR3 is TGTGCCAGCAGCTTAGCACCGACCTATGGCTACACCTTC.

The genes are TRBV5-1 and TRBJ1-3; maybe TRBD1 (6 bases). CDR1 is SGHRS, CDR2 YFSETQ, per germline. V lost 5 bases and J 1 base, leaving 10 bases between the germline ends. The CDR3 runs to 14 residues. This chain's CDR3 is CASRPDRSGNTIYF. The CDR3 DNA reads TGCGCCAGCAGACCTGACAGGTCTGGAAACACCATATATTTT.

The chain is built from TRBV2 and TRBJ1-4, with D possibly being TRBD1 (5 bases). CDR1 and CDR2 (germline): SNHLY, FYNNEI. The CDR3 length is 15 residues. V gave up 6 bases and J gave up 3 bases, with 14 bases separating them. This chain's CDR3 is CASRETGVANEKLFF. In nucleotides, the CDR3 is TGTGCCAGCAGGGAAACGGGGGTTGCTAATGAAAAACTGTTTTTT.

The chain employs TRBV7-2 and TRBJ2-1, with 7 positions matching TRBD2. CDR3 length: 14 residues. With 3 bases clipped from V and 10 bases from J, the junction kept 9 bases outside the gene matches. Germline V gene lookup returns CDR1 SGHTA and CDR2 FQGNSA. The CDR3 region is CASSLGGGRGEQFF. The CDR3 DNA is TGTGCCAGCAGCTTGGGGGGGGGAAGAGGGGAGCAGTTCTTC.

Many counts were recorded for this clonotype. The chain links TRBV7-2 to TRBJ2-2; D is unclear. The V end was cut by 2 bases, the J end by 7 bases, with 14 bases between. This CDR3 has 15 residues. Germline V gene lookup returns CDR1 SGHTA and CDR2 FQGNSA. DNA for the CDR3: TGTGCCAGCAGCTTACCCCCATCCCACGGCGGGGAGCTGTTTTTT. Translating it yields CASSLPPSHGGELFF.

The chain has TRBV5-1 and TRBJ1-2, with D unresolved. CDR1 and CDR2 from the germline V gene are SGHRS and YFSETQ. The CDR3 has 15 amino acids. V was shortened by 0 bases and J by 2 bases, with 11 bases between the two germline ends. The CDR3 loop is CASSLGSGANYGYTF. As DNA, the CDR3 is TGCGCCAGCAGCTTGGGGTCCGGAGCGAACTATGGCTACACCTTC. Together with reference TRBV5-1 and TRBJ1-2, the CDR3 gives the full variable domain: KAGVTQTPRYLIKTRGQQVTLSCSPISGHRSVSWYQQTPGQGLQFLFEYFSETQRNKGNFPGRFSGRQFSNSRSEMNVSTLELGDSALYLCASSLGSGANYGYTFGSGTRLTVV.

The chain joins TRBV5-1 to TRBJ2-5; no definite D call. Trimming removed 8 bases at V and 5 bases at J, with 7 bases between. The length of the CDR3 is 10 residues. CDR1 SGHRS and CDR2 YFSETQ come from the germline V gene. Here the CDR3 DNA reads TGCGCCAGTACGGCGGAGACCCAGTACTTC. Protein product: CASTAETQYF.

This chain uses TRBV7-8 with TRBJ2-3; 12 bases are a match to TRBD2. V shed 1 base and J 7 bases; nucleotides not matched to a gene: 15. Germline lookup yields CDR1 SGHVS and CDR2 FQNEAQ. CDR3 size: 19 residues. CDR3: CASSLDSLAGGPVVNTQYF. The CDR3 DNA reads as TGTGCCAGCAGCTTAGACTCGCTAGCGGGGGGGCCGGTGGTAAATACGCAGTATTTT.

This clonotype was seen a few times. Because the CDR3's place on the DNA is in doubt, the DNA is left out and the CDR3 is given as listed by TCRdb. This chain joins TRBV21-1 and TRBJ1-5; TRBD1 was called by the table and not checked on the DNA. TRBV21-1 constitutes a pseudogene. The CDR3 is 18 residues long, counting both termini. CDR3 sequence reads: CASSKVGAGAGTNQPQHF.

This clonotype was seen only a few times. The chain joins TRBV24-1 to TRBJ2-7, with 8 bases fitting TRBD1. Germline CDR1 and CDR2: KGHDR and SFDVKD. CDR3 length equals 14 residues. V trimming: 5 bases; J trimming: 3 bases; junction bases outside the gene matches: 5. DNA of the CDR3: TGTGCCACCAGTGCGAACAGGGGGAGCTACGAGCAGTACTTC. Its translation: CATSANRGSYEQYF.

This clonotype came up a few times. The J gene is TRBJ2-3, the V gene TRBV20-1; possible D gene TRBD2, 6 bases. Per the germline V gene, CDR1 is DFQATT and CDR2 is SNEGSKA (reference sequence). Trimming shortened V by 2 bases and J by 11 bases, and 20 bases separated the two germline ends. This CDR3 has 14 residues. CDR3 sequence (DNA): TGCAGTGCTAGACTAACAGGCGGAGGGAGCGGGCAGTATTTT. Residues: CSARLTGGGSGQYF.

V is TRBV4-3 and J is TRBJ2-3, with D maybe TRBD2 (6 bases). The CDR3 has 13 amino acids. The ends were cut back, 1 base at V and 6 bases at J, with 8 bases in the middle. Germline lookup yields CDR1 LGHNA and CDR2 YSLEER. CDR3 nucleotide sequence: TGCGCCAGCAGCCAAGTACTAGCCGATACGCAGTATTTT. Translation gives CASSQVLADTQYF.

This clonotype was detected a few times. This chain connects TRBV10-2 to TRBJ2-1; 8 nucleotides line up with TRBD2. Germline CDR1 reads WSHSY; CDR2 reads SAAADI. The J segment lost 3 bases and the V segment lost 6 bases, leaving 1 base of the junction unmatched. The CDR3 is 13 residues long. The CDR3 spells CASRGLDYNEQFF. The CDR3 DNA is TGCGCCAGCAGGGGACTAGACTACAATGAGCAGTTCTTC.

This chain connects TRBV29-1 to TRBJ2-5, with a possible D match to TRBD2 (6 bases). V gave up 4 bases and J gave up 9 bases, with 18 bases separating them. The CDR3 extends over 13 amino acids. CDR1 is SQVTM, CDR2 ANQGSEA, per germline. The CDR3 sequence: CSVVRDGVAAQYF. As DNA, the CDR3 is TGCAGCGTTGTGCGGGACGGCGTTGCGGCCCAGTACTTC.

In this sample, this clonotype turned up a few times. The chain employs TRBV4-2 and TRBJ2-1; 8 bases align to TRBD2. Germline CDR1 and CDR2: LGHNA and YNFKEQ. Germline trimming cut 4 bases from V and 4 bases from J; bases unmatched to any gene: 12. The CDR3 has 17 amino acids. The CDR3 sequence: CASSPGGGRHPYNEQFF. DNA of the CDR3: TGTGCCAGCAGCCCCGGCGGGGGGAGACACCCATACAATGAGCAGTTCTTC.

This clonotype was observed a handful of times. The rearrangement joins TRBV14 to TRBJ2-2; 8 bases match TRBD1. CDR3 size: 15 residues. V was pared by 2 bases and J by 6 bases, with 5 bases of the junction left unmatched. Germline assignment: CDR1 SGHDN and CDR2 FVKESK. CDR3 loop: CASSQQDRVSGELFF. The CDR3 nucleotides read TGTGCCAGCAGCCAACAGGACAGGGTGTCCGGGGAGCTGTTTTTT.

The chain joins TRBV24-1 to TRBJ1-2; a possible D gene is TRBD1 (5 bases). CDR3 size: 13 residues. CDR1 is KGHDR, CDR2 SFDVKD, per germline. V was clipped by 3 bases and J by 4 bases, with 8 bases between them. The CDR3 DNA is TGTGCCACCAGTGATAGGGGCCTCTATGGCTACACCTTC. Its protein product is CATSDRGLYGYTF.

This clonotype was detected once. The CDR3 loop reads CASSGRVRGFSGYTF. CDR3 DNA sequence: TGTGCCAGCAGTGGTAGGGTCAGGGGATTTAGCGGCTACACCTTC. This chain connects TRBV2 to TRBJ1-2; TRBD1 is a possible D gene (6 bases). Trimming removed 4 bases at V and 8 bases at J, with 20 bases between. CDR1 is SNHLY and CDR2 is FYNNEI in the germline V gene. The CDR3 has 15 residues.